These T cell receptor beta chains were read from a single sample in a study of blood T cells in healthy people across ages. One entry per CDR3 protein results from TCRdb running MiXCR on the 5' RACE reads. The table records 1.5 million to 2 million distinct CDR3 sequences, around 36% of them present only once. The specimen sequenced was blood. These receptors originate from a woman aged 25-40 years in good health. CDR3s include the opening cysteine and the closing phenylalanine or tryptophan. Each record gives: J gene, D gene, clone size, V gene, CDR3 DNA, CDR3 protein. The D gene is left open where the match is weak. Clone sizes are given selectively: once, few, many, or a class where the clone is expanded.

j_call: TRBJ2-3; d_call: -; clone_size: many; v_call: TRBV10-3; cdr3_nt: TGTGCCATCACCCAGTTCGGGTCTAGCACAGATACGCAGTATTTT; cdr3_aa: CAITQFGSSTDTQYF
j_call: TRBJ2-1; d_call: TRBD2; clone_size: few; v_call: TRBV11-2; cdr3_nt: TGTGCCAGCGGAGCGGGGGGTCACTACAATGAGCAGTTCTTC; cdr3_aa: CASGAGGHYNEQFF
j_call: TRBJ1-2; d_call: -; clone_size: few; v_call: TRBV4-1; cdr3_nt: TGCGCCAGCAGCCAAGAGGGAAAGTATGGCTACACCTTC; cdr3_aa: CASSQEGKYGYTF
j_call: TRBJ2-7; d_call: -; clone_size: -; v_call: TRBV18; cdr3_nt: TGTGCCAGCTCACCAAATCACAGAGCCTACGAGCAGTACTTC; cdr3_aa: CASSPNHRAYEQYF
j_call: TRBJ2-7; d_call: TRBD2; clone_size: -; v_call: TRBV20-1; cdr3_nt: TGCAGTGCTAGCGGACTAGTGATCCAGCGGTACTTC; cdr3_aa: CSASGLVIQRYF
j_call: TRBJ2-3; d_call: -; clone_size: -; v_call: TRBV2; cdr3_nt: TGTGCCAGCAGTGAACCAGAAAATTGGACTCCAGCGACAGATACGCAGTATTTT; cdr3_aa: CASSEPENWTPATDTQYF
j_call: TRBJ2-5; d_call: TRBD2; clone_size: few; v_call: TRBV20-1; cdr3_nt: TGCAGTGCTGCCTCCGGGACTAAAGAGACCCAGTACTTC; cdr3_aa: CSAASGTKETQYF
j_call: TRBJ2-7; d_call: -; clone_size: many; v_call: TRBV11-2; cdr3_nt: TGTGCCAGCACCATTGCAGACGGGCTCTACGAGCAGTACTTC; cdr3_aa: CASTIADGLYEQYF
j_call: TRBJ2-3; d_call: -; clone_size: few; v_call: TRBV20-1; cdr3_nt: TGCAGTGCTAGAGTGTCAAGCGGATTCCTCACAGATACGCAGTATTTT; cdr3_aa: CSARVSSGFLTDTQYF
j_call: TRBJ2-1; d_call: -; clone_size: many; v_call: TRBV5-1; cdr3_nt: TGCGCCAGCAGCACTGAGACAGTCTACAATGAGCAGTTCTTC; cdr3_aa: CASSTETVYNEQFF
j_call: TRBJ1-4; d_call: -; clone_size: few; v_call: TRBV20-1; cdr3_nt: TGCAGTGCTAGTTCCGGGGACGAAAAACTGTTTTTT; cdr3_aa: CSASSGDEKLFF
j_call: TRBJ1-1; d_call: -; clone_size: few; v_call: TRBV29-1; cdr3_nt: TGCAGCGCCGCCGCGGGGAACACTGAAGCTTTCTTT; cdr3_aa: CSAAAGNTEAFF
j_call: TRBJ2-7; d_call: TRBD2; clone_size: few; v_call: TRBV5-1; cdr3_nt: TGCGCCAGCAGCTTGGATACTAGCGGGAGGTCCGCCTACGAGCAGTACTTC; cdr3_aa: CASSLDTSGRSAYEQYF
j_call: TRBJ2-1; d_call: -; clone_size: -; v_call: TRBV30; cdr3_nt: TGTGCCTGGGGGGCTAGCTTCTCTAATGAGCAGTTCTTC; cdr3_aa: CAWGASFSNEQFF
j_call: TRBJ2-1; d_call: -; clone_size: few; v_call: TRBV20-1; cdr3_nt: TGCAGTGCAACGGGACTTAGCTTCACCTACAATGAGCAGTTCTTC; cdr3_aa: CSATGLSFTYNEQFF
j_call: TRBJ1-2; d_call: -; clone_size: -; v_call: TRBV29-1; cdr3_nt: TGCAGCGTTGGTGGCAGTGAACTTAATGGCTACACCTTC; cdr3_aa: CSVGGSELNGYTF
j_call: TRBJ2-7; d_call: -; clone_size: many; v_call: TRBV10-3; cdr3_nt: TGTGCCATCAGTGACGGGGCCCACTACGAGCAGTACTTC; cdr3_aa: CAISDGAHYEQYF
j_call: TRBJ1-1; d_call: -; clone_size: -; v_call: TRBV3-1; cdr3_nt: TGTGCCAGCAGCCAAGAGTTACGGATTAACACTGAAGCTTTCTTT; cdr3_aa: CASSQELRINTEAFF
j_call: TRBJ2-7; d_call: -; clone_size: once; v_call: TRBV28; cdr3_nt: TGTGCCAGCAGTTTCCTGGACAGTTTCAGCTCCTACGAGCAGTACTTC; cdr3_aa: CASSFLDSFSSYEQYF
j_call: TRBJ2-7; d_call: -; clone_size: many; v_call: TRBV7-9; cdr3_nt: TGTGCCAGCAGCTTAGTTCCAGGGATGTACTACGAGCAGTACTTC; cdr3_aa: CASSLVPGMYYEQYF
j_call: TRBJ2-3; d_call: -; clone_size: -; v_call: TRBV12-3/TRBV12-4; cdr3_nt: TGTGCCAGCAGTTTTATGTGGGGCACAGATACGCAGTATTTT; cdr3_aa: CASSFMWGTDTQYF
j_call: TRBJ2-3; d_call: -; clone_size: -; v_call: TRBV6-5; cdr3_nt: TGTGCCAGCAACTTAGGACCTCAGGGTACGCAGTATTTT; cdr3_aa: CASNLGPQGTQYF
j_call: TRBJ2-3; d_call: TRBD2; clone_size: few; v_call: TRBV2; cdr3_nt: TGTGCCAGCAGCGCTACTAGCGGGTACACAGATACGCAGTATTTT; cdr3_aa: CASSATSGYTDTQYF
j_call: TRBJ2-7; d_call: TRBD1; clone_size: -; v_call: TRBV5-1; cdr3_nt: TGCGCCAGCAGCTGGACAGGACCTTCCTACGAGCAGTACTTC; cdr3_aa: CASSWTGPSYEQYF
j_call: TRBJ2-7; d_call: -; clone_size: few; v_call: TRBV20-1; cdr3_nt: TGCAGTGCTAGATACCCGGGAGAGTCCTACGAGCAGTACTTC; cdr3_aa: CSARYPGESYEQYF
j_call: TRBJ2-1; d_call: -; clone_size: -; v_call: TRBV3-1; cdr3_nt: TGTGCCAGCAGCCAACGCCTAGTTTGGAATGAGCAGTTCTTC; cdr3_aa: CASSQRLVWNEQFF
j_call: TRBJ2-1; d_call: -; clone_size: -; v_call: TRBV30; cdr3_nt: TGTGCCTGGAGTGGCTTGAGCTCCTACAATGAGCAGTTCTTC; cdr3_aa: CAWSGLSSYNEQFF
j_call: TRBJ1-4; d_call: -; clone_size: -; v_call: TRBV20-1; cdr3_nt: TGCAGTGCTAGATATCCGGGAGCGACTAATGAAAAACTGTTTTTT; cdr3_aa: CSARYPGATNEKLFF
j_call: TRBJ2-5; d_call: -; clone_size: -; v_call: TRBV6-6; cdr3_nt: TGTGCCAGCAGTTACTCCGGGAGAGGAGAGACCCAGTACTTC; cdr3_aa: CASSYSGRGETQYF
j_call: TRBJ2-1; d_call: TRBD1; clone_size: -; v_call: TRBV11-3; cdr3_nt: TGTACCAGCAGCCCGGGACAGGGAATCGATGAGCAGTTCTTC; cdr3_aa: CTSSPGQGIDEQFF
j_call: TRBJ2-3; d_call: TRBD2; clone_size: many; v_call: TRBV11-3; cdr3_nt: TGTGCCAGCAGCTCCGGACTAGCGGACACAGATACGCAGTATTTT; cdr3_aa: CASSSGLADTDTQYF
j_call: TRBJ2-7; d_call: -; clone_size: few; v_call: TRBV7-9; cdr3_nt: TGTGCCAGCAGCTTCTCGGGGGACAGCTACGAGCAGTACTTC; cdr3_aa: CASSFSGDSYEQYF
j_call: TRBJ2-3; d_call: TRBD2; clone_size: -; v_call: TRBV6-2/TRBV6-3; cdr3_nt: TGTGCCAGCAGCAACAACTATGAACTCGGGGGGGATTCCACAGATACGCAGTATTTT; cdr3_aa: CASSNNYELGGDSTDTQYF
j_call: TRBJ1-5; d_call: TRBD1; clone_size: few; v_call: TRBV7-9; cdr3_nt: TGTGCCAGCAGCGCCGGAGACAGGGCGAGCAACCAGCCCCAGCATTTT; cdr3_aa: CASSAGDRASNQPQHF
j_call: TRBJ2-3; d_call: -; clone_size: few; v_call: TRBV21-1; cdr3_nt: TGTGCCAGCGACCCCGGGACTAGCGGGAGAGTGGTCGGGCCGGATACGCAGTATTTT; cdr3_aa: CASDPGTSGRVVGPDTQYF
j_call: TRBJ1-2; d_call: TRBD1; clone_size: once; v_call: TRBV25-1; cdr3_nt: TGTGCCAGCAGTGAAACCGGGACAGGGTTCGGCGGCTACACCTTC; cdr3_aa: CASSETGTGFGGYTF
j_call: TRBJ2-7; d_call: TRBD2; clone_size: -; v_call: TRBV28; cdr3_nt: TGTACCAGCAGGCCTACGGGACTAGCGGGCGCCTACGAGCAGTACTTC; cdr3_aa: CTSRPTGLAGAYEQYF
j_call: TRBJ1-4; d_call: -; clone_size: once; v_call: TRBV25-1; cdr3_nt: TGTGTCAGCAGCGACCAACCTCGTGAAAAACTGTTTTTT; cdr3_aa: CVSSDQPREKLFF
j_call: TRBJ1-1; d_call: -; clone_size: -; v_call: TRBV4-1; cdr3_nt: TGCGCCAGCAGCCAACCATCGGGGTACCTAGACACTGAAGCTTTCTTT; cdr3_aa: CASSQPSGYLDTEAFF
j_call: TRBJ2-7; d_call: TRBD1; clone_size: few; v_call: TRBV20-1; cdr3_nt: TGCAGTGCTAGAAGGGGACAGGGTGCCGAGCAGTACTTC; cdr3_aa: CSARRGQGAEQYF
j_call: TRBJ2-7; d_call: TRBD2; clone_size: many; v_call: TRBV20-1; cdr3_nt: TGCAGTGCTAGACCGAGACTAGCGGGCACTCTTGAGCAGTACTTC; cdr3_aa: CSARPRLAGTLEQYF
j_call: TRBJ1-4; d_call: -; clone_size: few; v_call: TRBV20-1; cdr3_nt: TGCAGCGCTAAGCGGTCAGCGGAGGGGGAAAAACTGTTTTTT; cdr3_aa: CSAKRSAEGEKLFF
j_call: TRBJ2-1; d_call: -; clone_size: -; v_call: TRBV20-1; cdr3_nt: TGCAGTGCTAATAAGGATGAGCAGTTCTTC; cdr3_aa: CSANKDEQFF
j_call: TRBJ1-1; d_call: -; clone_size: -; v_call: TRBV7-2; cdr3_nt: TGTGCCAGCAGCCGACTAGGATCGGTTGAAGCTTTCTTT; cdr3_aa: CASSRLGSVEAFF
j_call: TRBJ2-1; d_call: TRBD1; clone_size: once; v_call: TRBV6-2/TRBV6-3; cdr3_nt: TGTGCCGGCAGGTACAGGGGAAATGAGCAGTTCTTC; cdr3_aa: CAGRYRGNEQFF
j_call: TRBJ2-7; d_call: -; clone_size: -; v_call: TRBV27; cdr3_nt: TGTGCCAGCAAAAAGCGAGGGATCGAGGGGGGGGAGCAGTACTTC; cdr3_aa: CASKKRGIEGGEQYF
j_call: TRBJ2-5; d_call: -; clone_size: -; v_call: TRBV25-1; cdr3_nt: TGTGCCAGCAGCGAGGCGACGGCCCAGTACTTC; cdr3_aa: CASSEATAQYF